Below, one TCR beta chain is given with its context. The entry originates in a study of CD8 T cells in Susac syndrome. RNA, at about 0.45 to 1 ug, was reverse transcribed with random hexamers. The immunoSEQ assay covered 54 Vbeta and 13 Jbeta segments for CDR3. One entry per CDR3 protein results from TCRdb running MiXCR on the immunoSEQ multiplex PCR reads. The sample contains 100,000 to 150,000 distinct CDR3 sequences, 90% to 95% of which appear only once. Germline-derived CDR1 and CDR2 are DFQATT and SNEGSKA (reference sequence). The CDR3 totals 16 residues. V dropped 3 bases and J dropped 2 bases, with 17 bases sitting between them.

V is TRBV20-1 and J is TRBJ2-1, with D tentatively TRBD2 (6 bases). Sequences were obtained from CD4+ T cells from PBMCs. The TCR sequence derives from a human donor in good health. CDR3 loop: CSARDFAGSTYNEQFF. The CDR3 DNA reads TGCAGTGCTAGGGACTTCGCCGGGAGCACCTACAATGAGCAGTTCTTC.